One sample yielded the 20 T cell receptor beta chains listed below, sequenced in a study of blood T cell repertoires in COVID-19. Profiled with immunoSEQ multiplex PCR; TCRdb holds only in-frame clones, not every one. The table lists 250,000 or so clones, around 79% of them singletons. Sequencing input: peripheral blood. Receptors originate from a woman aged 80 or over with acute or convalescent COVID-19.

The rearrangement links TRBV5-5 to TRBJ1-1; D is possibly TRBD1 (5 bases). V shed 0 bases and J shed 0 bases, with 6 bases lying between them. Germline V gives CDR1 SGHKS, CDR2 YYEKEE (reference sequence). The CDR3 has 14 residues. The CDR3 is CASSLGGMNTEAFF. The CDR3 coding sequence is TGTGCCAGCAGCTTGGGGGGCATGAACACTGAAGCTTTCTTT.

The chain recombines TRBV6-5 with TRBJ2-7; a weak D match, TRBD1 (5 bases). Germline V CDR1 and CDR2: MNHEY, SVGAGI. There are 16 residues in the CDR3. V was trimmed by 2 bases and J by 3 bases, leaving 17 bases between them. The CDR3 region has the DNA TGTGCCAGCAGTTACGGGGTAGGGGTCGGACGCTACGAGCAGTACTTC. Protein sequence: CASSYGVGVGRYEQYF.

The V call is TRBV3-1 (or the pseudogene TRBV3-2), the J call TRBJ2-7; D gene unclear. Germline assignment: CDR1 LGHDT and CDR2 YNNKEL (reference sequence). Trimming stripped 2 bases from V and 7 bases from J, with 9 bases between. CDR3 length equals 12 residues. CDR3 sequence (DNA): TGTGCCAGCAGCCAAAGAGGTGGTGAGCAGTACTTC. It yields the protein CASSQRGGEQYF.

In this sample, this clone turned up a few times. The chain recombines TRBV19 with TRBJ2-2, with D tentatively TRBD1 (6 bases). The germline V gene encodes CDR1 LNHDA and CDR2 SQIVND (reference sequence). V lost 4 bases to trimming and J lost 3 bases, with 9 bases between them. The CDR3 spans 14 residues. CDR3 amino acids: CASSRHRDTGELFF. The DNA of the CDR3 is TGTGCCAGTAGTAGGCACAGGGACACCGGGGAGCTGTTTTTT.

The chain employs TRBV5-1 and TRBJ2-2; 8 positions match TRBD1. V lost 4 bases to trimming and J lost 7 bases; unmatched junction nucleotides: 9. Per germline, CDR1 SGHRS and CDR2 YFSETQ. The length of the CDR3 is 15 residues. The CDR3 DNA sequence: TGCGCCAGCAGCCCGGGACAGGCAGGGGGCGGGGAGCTGTTTTTT. This gives the protein CASSPGQAGGGELFF.

This clone came up a few times. The chain joins TRBV25-1 to TRBJ2-1, with 7 bases aligning to TRBD2. The V and J ends lost 2 bases and 6 bases, in that order; junction bases with no gene match: 4. From germline, CDR1 is MGHDK and CDR2 SYGVNS. The CDR3 is 14 residues long. CDR3 protein: CASSEPGGRNEQFF. The CDR3 region has the DNA TGTGCCAGCAGTGAACCGGGAGGCCGCAATGAGCAGTTCTTC.

This clone was recorded a few times. This rearrangement joins TRBV7-9 to TRBJ2-3, with TRBD1 as a possible D gene (6 bases). This CDR3 is built from 14 residues. Looked up from germline, CDR1 is SEHNR and CDR2 is FQNEAQ (reference sequence). Between the trimmed V and J ends, which lost 2 bases and 5 bases, there was a span of 11 bases. This CDR3 is CASSLTGLEDTQYF. The CDR3 coding sequence is TGTGCCAGCAGCTTAACAGGGTTAGAAGATACGCAGTATTTT.

This chain connects TRBV9 to TRBJ2-2; D may be TRBD2 (6 bases). V shed 0 bases and J shed 8 bases, with 11 bases lying between them. The CDR3 contains 14 residues. CDR1 is SGDLS, CDR2 YYNGEE, per germline. The CDR3 nucleotides are TGTGCCAGCAGCGTAGGGAGGGCGTCGGGGGAGCTGTTTTTT. Translating gives CASSVGRASGELFF.

The chain carries TRBV3-1 (or the pseudogene TRBV3-2) and TRBJ1-1, with D possibly TRBD1 on 5 matching bases. The germline V gene has CDR1 LGHDT and CDR2 YNNKEL (reference sequence). The CDR3 is 14 residues long. V shed 6 bases and J shed 2 bases, with 13 bases lying between them. The CDR3 region is CASSFRVGNTEAFF. The CDR3 bases are TGTGCCAGCAGTTTCAGGGTCGGCAACACTGAAGCTTTCTTT.

CDR3: CASSLDGGLNTGELFF. CDR3 bases: TGCGCCAGCAGCTTGGATGGCGGGCTGAACACCGGGGAGCTGTTTTTT. V and J are TRBV5-1 and TRBJ2-2; D is perhaps TRBD2 (5 bases). Deletions cut 0 bases from V and 1 base from J, with 10 bases between. The CDR3 loop spans 16 amino acids. Germline lookup yields CDR1 SGHRS and CDR2 YFSETQ.

The chain joins TRBV30 to TRBJ1-1; D call uncertain. Germline assignment: CDR1 GTSNPN and CDR2 SVGIG (reference sequence). V lost 4 bases to trimming and J lost 5 bases, with 14 bases between them. The CDR3 sequence is 13 residues long. CDR3 loop: CAWTSQGGTEAFF. DNA of the CDR3: TGTGCCTGGACGTCACAAGGCGGGACTGAAGCTTTCTTT.

The chain has TRBV5-1 and TRBJ1-4; TRBD1 is a possible D gene (5 bases). V was clipped by 5 bases and J by 8 bases, with 16 bases between them. Germline CDR1 is SGHRS and CDR2 is YFSETQ. This CDR3 spans 14 amino acids. CDR3 loop: CASSLMGRGEKLFF. In DNA form, the CDR3 reads TGCGCCAGCAGTCTGATGGGGAGGGGAGAAAAACTGTTTTTT.

CDR3: CASREMQETQYF. The CDR3 DNA reads TGTGCCAGCAGGGAGATGCAAGAGACCCAGTACTTC. V is TRBV6-5 and J is TRBJ2-5; D not certain. V was cut by 6 bases and J by 2 bases, with 7 bases left in between. Germline CDR1 reads MNHEY; CDR2 reads SVGAGI. This CDR3 is 12 amino acids long.

The chain joins TRBV6-1 to TRBJ2-3, with D hard to call. Germline assignment: CDR1 MNHNS and CDR2 SASEGT. The V end lost 7 bases, the J end lost 6 bases, and 11 bases lay between the germline ends. The CDR3 contains 12 residues. The CDR3 sequence is CASTLTGDTQYF. For the CDR3, the DNA is TGTGCCAGCACCCTGACTGGGGATACGCAGTATTTT.

This chain connects TRBV7-2 to TRBJ2-6; the match to TRBD2 covers 7 bases. Germline V gene data show CDR1 as SGHTA and CDR2 as FQGNSA. The ends lost 1 base at V and 3 bases at J; junction bases unmatched: 6. The CDR3 consists of 17 residues. CDR3 loop: CASSLVLGGSGANVLTF. In DNA, the CDR3 is TGTGCCAGCAGCTTAGTTTTGGGGGGGAGTGGGGCCAACGTCCTGACTTTC.

As regards this clone: At the DNA level, this CDR3 is encoded by other sequences in the same sample as well. The V call is TRBV5-1, the J call TRBJ2-3; the match to TRBD1 covers 7 bases. The V segment lost 3 bases and the J segment 0 bases; nucleotides outside the gene matches: 4. Per germline, CDR1 SGHRS and CDR2 YFSETQ. CDR3 length: 15 amino acids. In nucleotides, the CDR3 is TGCGCCAGCAGCTCACAGACAGGGAGCACAGATACGCAGTATTTT. The encoded protein is CASSSQTGSTDTQYF.

The V gene is TRBV6-4, the J gene TRBJ2-7, with TRBD1 as a possible D gene (6 bases). CDR1 and CDR2 (germline): MRHNA, SNTAGT. The CDR3 runs 12 residues. V was pared by 7 bases and J by 4 bases, with 11 bases between. In DNA form, the CDR3 reads TGTGCCAGCAACCAACAGGGATACGAGCAGTACTTC. Encoded protein: CASNQQGYEQYF.

V and J are TRBV7-9 and TRBJ2-7, with TRBD1 matching over 10 bases. The CDR3 consists of 15 residues. CDR1 is SEHNR, CDR2 FQNEAQ, per germline (reference sequence). V shed 5 bases, J shed 3 bases, and the junction held 7 bases outside the gene matches. The CDR3 region is CASSPGTGVGYEQYF. The CDR3 DNA follows: TGTGCCAGCAGCCCCGGGACAGGGGTGGGCTACGAGCAGTACTTC.

This chain connects TRBV19 to TRBJ1-1, with D uncertain. Germline V gene sequence: CDR1 LNHDA, CDR2 SQIVND (reference sequence). V was shortened by 0 bases and J by 5 bases, with 13 bases between the two germline ends. CDR3 size: 15 residues. In DNA form, the CDR3 reads TGTGCCAGTAGTATAGATCCGGCTAGGATAACTGAAGCTTTCTTT. This translates into CASSIDPARITEAFF.

The rearrangement uses TRBV3-1 (or the pseudogene TRBV3-2) and TRBJ1-5, with TRBD1 matching 8 bases. Germline loops: CDR1 LGHDT, CDR2 YNNKEL (reference sequence). The V and J ends lost 1 base and 4 bases, in that order; junction bases with no gene match: 18. The CDR3 extends over 20 amino acids. CDR3 amino acids: CASSQGPAGGSLTRNQPQHF. The DNA for the CDR3 is TGTGCCAGCAGCCAAGGCCCGGCAGGGGGCTCCTTGACTCGGAATCAGCCCCAGCATTTT.